Listed below are T cell receptor beta chains from one sample, sequenced in a study of blood T cell repertoires in COVID-19. TCRdb's table, derived via immunoSEQ multiplex PCR, lists solely in-frame clones and lacks some. The sample gives 210,000 or so clones, about 90% of which show up once; under 2% is in the top ten. Sample: peripheral blood. The origin of the receptors is a man aged 40-50 years with active or convalescent COVID-19. Each CDR3 is given without its conserved first and last residue.

TRBV3-1/TRBV3-2 | ASSPPGTLGNTIY
TRBV6-5 | ASGKLAGDYNEQF
TRBV10-1 | ASSDDLRGTEAF
TRBV15 | ATSGQLVDEQY
TRBV5-6 | ASSLIGTGEGEKLF
TRBV18 | ASSIQDRGGTEAF
TRBV18 | ASLYTGELF
TRBV6-4 | ASRKGRGLGYGYT
TRBV6-6 | ASSYGDTLNTEAF
TRBV21-1 | ASSKERSAQETQY
TRBV27 | ASRLTGDYEQY
TRBV19 | ASNGFEGDRGQSNQPQH
TRBV11-1 | ASRSTGGSSTDTQY
TRBV6-5 | ASSTGGNTGELF
TRBV6-5 | ASSYSHRVRETQY
TRBV5-4 | ASSLAIRADEAF
TRBV19 | ASSISTGERGYT
TRBV10-3 | AISSGQGHTGELF
TRBV19 | ASSFTGVNTEAF
TRBV7-9 | ASSSDRAGNTIY
TRBV28 | ASSQGTSNQPQH
TRBV9 | ASSGRAVLNSPLH
TRBV2 | ASSDSGFSSYNEQF
TRBV28 | ASSPLQGATNEKLF
TRBV6-5 | ASSYSDRGYGYT
TRBV7-7 | ASSPNPGLAIGEQY
TRBV30 | AWDRGLEETQY
TRBV9 | ASSVDPSSGQGGNSPLH
TRBV5-4 | ASSSAGGLDSPLH
TRBV9 | ASSVGSGGGYYEQY
TRBV29-1 | SVARRGQSIDEQF
TRBV20-1 | SASPGGRGGDTQY
TRBV5-1 | ASSSVPPGQGAEKLF
TRBV29-1 | SVMTGSLQY
TRBV4-1 | ASSQGTGRETQY
TRBV12-5 | ASGLEGDSPLH
TRBV12-5 | ASGLGGSYEQY
TRBV5-1 | ASTHGRNEAF
TRBV19 | ASSPVAGVSNEKLF
TRBV11-2 | ASSFHLGLAGSGQF
TRBV5-1 | ASSSSGPSYEQY
TRBV5-1 | ASSLAGTGYGYT